This T cell receptor beta chain was recorded in a study of CD8 T cells in Susac syndrome. General study points: Only a relatively small number of individuals were included in the TCR sequencing and HLA analysis.

Germline V gene sequence: CDR1 SQVTM, CDR2 ANQGSEA. Trimming stripped 7 bases from V and 1 base from J, with 17 bases between. CDR3 length: 14 amino acids. With regard to this clonotype: The antigen is unknown.

The RNA input was roughly 0.45 to 1 ug, and it was reverse transcribed with random hexamers. TCRdb reprocessed the immunoSEQ multiplex PCR reads with MiXCR, giving one entry per CDR3 protein. Among around 140,000 distinct CDR3 sequences listed, roughly 95% were seen once. The specimen was CD4+ T cells from PBMCs. J is TRBJ2-7 and V is TRBV29-1, with unresolved D. The receptor was isolated from a human donor with multiple sclerosis. CDR3 sequence: CSAQDEGRSYEQYF. In nucleotides, the CDR3 is TGCAGCGCCCAGGACGAAGGAAGATCCTACGAGCAGTACTTC.